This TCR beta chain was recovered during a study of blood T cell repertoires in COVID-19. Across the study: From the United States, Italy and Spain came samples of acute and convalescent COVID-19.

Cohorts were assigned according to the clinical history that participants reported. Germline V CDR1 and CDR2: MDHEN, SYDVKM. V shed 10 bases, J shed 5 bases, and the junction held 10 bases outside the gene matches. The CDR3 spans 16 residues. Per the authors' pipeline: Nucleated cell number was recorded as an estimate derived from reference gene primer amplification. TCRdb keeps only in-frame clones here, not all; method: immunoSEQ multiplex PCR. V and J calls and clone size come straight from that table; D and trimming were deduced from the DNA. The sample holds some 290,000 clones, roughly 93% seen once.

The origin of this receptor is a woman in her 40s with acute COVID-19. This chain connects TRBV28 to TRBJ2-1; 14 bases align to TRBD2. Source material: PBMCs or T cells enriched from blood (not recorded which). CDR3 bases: TGTGCCACCCTGGGTCGGACTAGCGGGAGGAACAATGAGCAGTTCTTC. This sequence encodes CATLGRTSGRNNEQFF.